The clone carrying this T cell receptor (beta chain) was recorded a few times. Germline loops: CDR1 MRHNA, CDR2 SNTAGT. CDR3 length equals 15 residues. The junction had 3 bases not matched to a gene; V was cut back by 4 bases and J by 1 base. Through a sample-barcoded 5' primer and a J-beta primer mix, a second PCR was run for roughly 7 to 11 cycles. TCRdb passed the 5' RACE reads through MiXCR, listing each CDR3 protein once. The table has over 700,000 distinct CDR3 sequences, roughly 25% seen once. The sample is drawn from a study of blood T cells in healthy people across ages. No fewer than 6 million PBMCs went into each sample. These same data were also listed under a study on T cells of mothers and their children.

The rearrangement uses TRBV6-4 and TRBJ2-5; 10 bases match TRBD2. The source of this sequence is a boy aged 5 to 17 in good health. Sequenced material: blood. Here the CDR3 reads CASSGTSGPQETQYF. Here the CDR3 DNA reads TGTGCCAGCAGTGGGACTAGCGGCCCCCAAGAGACCCAGTACTTC.